This TCR beta chain was recovered during a study of cytomegalovirus exposure and HLA in healthy donors. Study as a whole: Later, an analysis reported that the 95 to 150 validation repertoires had used the same platform as the approximately 670 first-cohort repertoires.

This clone occurred once. No antigen is known for it. Study-wide points: The CMV antigen specificity of three CMV-associated chains was confirmed through in vitro analysis. TCR beta chains numbering about 160 were designated cytomegalovirus-associated.

The germline gives CDR1 SNHLY, CDR2 FYNNEI. The CDR3 has 14 residues. V lost 8 bases, J lost 6 bases, and 11 bases stayed unmatched. Sequenced by immunoSEQ multiplex PCR; TCRdb stores in-frame clones only, minus some. Here the sample spans about 130,000 clones, 75% to 90% being singletons. This clonotype originated in a woman aged 18 to 35 in good health and CMV-seronegative. The sample comprised PBMCs. This chain links TRBV2 with TRBJ1-2; 8 bases agree with TRBD1. The chain's CDR3 is CASLGRTGQDGYTF. CDR3 bases: TGTGCCAGCTTGGGTCGGACAGGGCAAGATGGCTACACCTTC.